Included here is one T cell receptor (beta chain) sequence, with context. What it binds is not known. The CDR3 sequence is 16 residues long. This sample stems from a study of CXCR3-negative and CXCR3-positive naive CD8 T cells. Study-wide results and caveats: High diversity, comparable across both naive subsets, contrasted with much lower diversity in memory CD8+ cells. CXCR3-negative and CXCR3-positive naive cells shared comparable TRBV-TRBJ usage, but memory cells did not. Naive CXCR3-positive cells had TRB CDR3s more hydrophobic than those of CXCR3-negative naive cells.

It was by 5' RACE with UMI labels that the TRB cDNA libraries were prepared. TCRdb processed the 5' RACE reads again and assigns one entry to each CDR3 protein, with no DNA. The repertoire table contains some 130,000 distinct CDR3 sequences. The origin of this receptor is a human donor in good health. Some clones in this sample may be carry-over from other donors' samples. The sequencing input was naive CXCR3- CD8+ T cells from blood. Subset: CD45RO-CCR7+CD27+CD95- naive CD8+ T cells lacking CXCR3 (TNR3-). The chain carries TRBV12-3 or TRBV12-4 and TRBJ2-4; TCRdb proposes TRBD1, but this gene call is untestable without DNA. CDR3: CASSGGTAVAKNIQYF.